One and the same sample provided the 25 T cell receptor beta chains below, sequenced in a study of cytomegalovirus exposure and HLA in healthy donors (TCRdb year 2017). Receptors were amplified or captured by the immunoSEQ multiplex PCR assay. A mixture of 60 forward primers for TCR Vbeta segments and 13 reverse primers for TCR Jbeta segments was used in the multiplex PCR. This immuneACCESS table, as held by TCRdb, lists in-frame sequences with V and J called but not all clones. Of the missing ones, under half trace to an unresolved V gene in checked studies; the others have no known cause. Present in this sample are approximately 140,000 clones, approximately 79% of which were seen just once. The top ten clonotypes cover approximately 6% of the sample. The sample taken for sequencing was PBMCs. These receptors all come from a man aged 45-60 years in good health and CMV-seropositive.

This chain links TRBV18 with TRBJ1-2; possible D gene TRBD1, 6 bases. The germline V and J ends were trimmed by 2 bases and 2 bases, with 9 bases remaining between them. Germline CDR1 and CDR2: KGHSH and LQKENI. This CDR3 has 14 residues. CDR3 bases: TGTGCCAGCTCACCAACAGGGTACAACTATGGCTACACCTTC. Amino acid sequence: CASSPTGYNYGYTF.

DNA of the CDR3: TGTGCCAGCAACCTACCGTCAGAGGCGTGGGGAAACACCATATATTTT. Its protein is CASNLPSEAWGNTIYF. This chain joins TRBV7-9 and TRBJ1-3; no definite D call. The CDR3 runs 16 residues. Germline CDR1 and CDR2: SEHNR and FQNEAQ (reference sequence). Trimming removed 7 bases from V and 4 bases from J, with 20 bases in between.

With regard to this clone: Other DNA sequences from this sample encode an identical CDR3 as well. The J gene is TRBJ2-1, the V gene TRBV9; D call uncertain. V was trimmed by 0 bases and J by 0 bases, leaving 7 bases between them. CDR1 is SGDLS, CDR2 YYNGEE, per germline. The length of the CDR3 is 15 residues. CDR3 DNA: TGTGCCAGCAGCGTAGGGAGCAGCTCCTACAATGAGCAGTTCTTC. Translating gives CASSVGSSSYNEQFF.

V is TRBV4-1 and J is TRBJ2-2, with 8 bases lining up with TRBD2. The CDR3 covers 16 residues. CDR1 and CDR2 (germline): MGHRA, YSYEKL. V trimming: 3 bases; J trimming: 0 bases; junction bases outside the gene matches: 3. In DNA, the CDR3 is TGCGCCAGCAGCCAGTTTAGCGGGACGAACACCGGGGAGCTGTTTTTT. This sequence encodes CASSQFSGTNTGELFF.

The chain employs TRBV10-2 and TRBJ2-5; D is unclear. Trimming took off 3 bases at V and 5 bases at J, with 13 bases between the two ends. From germline, CDR1 is WSHSY and CDR2 SAAADI. This CDR3 is 14 amino acids long. CDR3 nucleotide sequence: TGCGCCAGCAGTGATAAGCGTGGTGGTGAGACCCAGTACTTC. Encoded protein: CASSDKRGGETQYF.

Turning to this clone: The junction departs from the called germline gene at one end, perhaps through a read error. The same CDR3 also results from other DNA sequences found in this sample. This rearrangement joins TRBV11-2 to TRBJ2-1; D is perhaps TRBD2 (6 bases). The CDR3 is made up of 14 amino acids. Germline loops: CDR1 SGHAT, CDR2 FQNNGV. This CDR3 reads CASSLRTTDNEQFF. The CDR3 DNA reads TGCGCCAGCAGCTTAAGGACTACAGACAATGAGCAGTTCTTC.

Only one count was recorded for this clone. This rearrangement joins TRBV27 to TRBJ1-2; 8 bases map to TRBD1. V lost 3 bases to trimming and J lost 4 bases; unmatched junction nucleotides: 7. CDR1 and CDR2 (germline): MNHEY, SMNVEV (reference sequence). There are 15 residues in the CDR3. In DNA, the CDR3 is TGTGCCAGCAGTTTTCACGACAGGGGAGGCTATGGCTACACCTTC. Translated, it gives CASSFHDRGGYGYTF.

This sequence joins TRBV6-5 and TRBJ1-5; the match to TRBD1 covers 7 bases. J lost 0 bases, V lost 5 bases, and 1 base had no gene match. The CDR3 has 14 amino acids. From germline, CDR1 is MNHEY and CDR2 SVGAGI. As DNA, the CDR3 is TGTGCCAGCAGTGACAGGGATAGCAATCAGCCCCAGCATTTT. This codes for CASSDRDSNQPQHF.

Details on this clone: At the DNA level, this CDR3 is encoded by other sequences in the same sample as well. The chain employs TRBV10-3 and TRBJ1-1; no clear D. Trimming took 4 bases from V and 2 from J, leaving 8 bases between them. The CDR3 loop spans 13 amino acids. The germline gives CDR1 ENHRY, CDR2 SYGVKD. This chain's CDR3 is CAISGTANTEAFF. The CDR3 DNA sequence: TGTGCCATCAGTGGCACAGCTAACACTGAAGCTTTCTTT.

CDR3 residues: CASSLASGGLVVYEQYF. In nucleotides, the CDR3 is TGCGCCAGCAGCTTGGCCAGTGGGGGACTAGTGGTCTACGAGCAGTACTTC. The V and J genes are TRBV5-1 and TRBJ2-5, with TRBD2 matching over 8 bases. The tail of the sequence fits TRBJ2-7 better, so the J call may be wrong. The CDR3 sequence is 17 residues long. Per germline, CDR1 SGHRS and CDR2 YFSETQ.

The chain is built from TRBV11-1 and TRBJ2-5; no definite D call. V gave up 5 bases and J gave up 11 bases, with 12 bases separating them. There are 11 residues in the CDR3. From germline, CDR1 is SGHAT and CDR2 FQDESV (reference sequence). The CDR3 reads CASSPPLEQYF. The CDR3 DNA is TGTGCCAGCAGCCCTCCTCTGGAGCAGTACTTC.

The chain links TRBV28 to TRBJ2-1; no firm D call. Between the trimmed V and J ends, which lost 6 bases and 8 bases, there was a span of 14 bases. Germline CDR1 is MDHEN and CDR2 is SYDVKM. The CDR3 has 13 residues. DNA of the CDR3: TGTGCCAGCAGCTCTCGAGAGGCTGATGAGCAGTTCTTC. Translated: CASSSREADEQFF. Drawing the rest from reference TRBV28 and TRBJ2-1, the complete variable domain is DVKVTQSSRYLVKRTGEKVFLECVQDMDHENMFWYRQDPGLGLRLIYFSYDVKMKEKGDIPEGYSVSREKKERFSLILESASTNQTSMYLCASSSREADEQFFGPGTRLTVL.

CDR3 coding DNA: TGTGCCAGCCGTCGCTCAGGGGCCGGCTACGTAGCCAAAAACATTCAGTACTTC. It specifies CASRRSGAGYVAKNIQYF. The genes are TRBV2 and TRBJ2-4, with D perhaps matching TRBD1 (6 bases). The V end lost 8 bases, the J end lost 0 bases, and 23 bases lay between the germline ends. Germline CDR1 SNHLY, CDR2 FYNNEI. The CDR3 is 18 residues long.

This chain joins TRBV5-1 and TRBJ2-5; TRBD2 aligns across 8 bases. Germline lookup yields CDR1 SGHRS and CDR2 YFSETQ. The CDR3 consists of 18 residues. J lost 5 bases, V lost 1 base, and 16 bases had no gene match. CDR3 sequence reads: CASSLRVLAGTTGETQYF. CDR3 coding DNA: TGCGCCAGCAGCTTGCGTGTCTTAGCGGGGACCACCGGGGAGACCCAGTACTTC.

V is TRBV27 and J is TRBJ2-6; 9 bases are shared with TRBD1. The length of the CDR3 is 17 residues. CDR1 is MNHEY and CDR2 is SMNVEV in the germline V gene (reference sequence). Unmatched junction bases numbered 6, after V lost 4 bases and J lost 2 bases. In DNA, the CDR3 is TGTGCCAGCAGTTCGGGGACAGGGTTACCTGGGGCCAACGTCCTGACTTTC. Residues: CASSSGTGLPGANVLTF.

The chain has TRBV5-1 and TRBJ1-2, with TRBD1 matching over 10 bases. The CDR3 is 14 residues long. The germline CDR1 and CDR2 sequences are SGHRS and YFSETQ. The ends lost 3 bases at V and 2 bases at J; junction bases unmatched: 1. CDR3: CASSSGQGNYGYTF. In nucleotides, the CDR3 is TGCGCCAGCAGCTCGGGACAGGGGAACTATGGCTACACCTTC.

This rearrangement joins TRBV11-1 to TRBJ2-1, with 8 positions matching TRBD2. CDR3 length: 16 amino acids. The germline CDR1 and CDR2 sequences are SGHAT and FQDESV (reference sequence). V gave up 4 bases and J gave up 7 bases; unmatched junction bases: 12. DNA for the CDR3: TGTGCCAGCAGCTCCCCCGGGGCGGGAGGAAGGAATGAGCAGTTCTTC. Its protein is CASSSPGAGGRNEQFF.

This clone was picked up one time. The chain employs TRBV19 and TRBJ1-4; 11 bases line up with TRBD1. CDR1 and CDR2 (germline): LNHDA, SQIVND (reference sequence). The CDR3 loop spans 13 amino acids. The trim removed 7 bases at V and 8 bases at J, leaving 3 bases unmatched. The CDR3 is CASKRTGGEKLFF. The CDR3 bases are TGTGCCAGTAAACGGACAGGGGGCGAAAAACTGTTTTTT.

A few counts support this clone. V and J are TRBV6-1 and TRBJ1-5, with TRBD1 matching over 9 bases. There are 13 residues in the CDR3. From germline, CDR1 is MNHNS and CDR2 SASEGT. Trimming cost V 6 bases and J 6 bases; bases outside gene matches: 3. CDR3 region: CASRRDRVQPQHF. The CDR3 coding sequence is TGTGCCAGCAGGAGGGACAGGGTTCAGCCCCAGCATTTT.

The chain uses TRBV2 and TRBJ2-7, with 9 bases lining up with TRBD2. V shed 0 bases, J shed 4 bases, and the junction held 10 bases outside the gene matches. This CDR3 region has 17 residues. Per the germline V gene, CDR1 is SNHLY and CDR2 is FYNNEI. This chain's CDR3 is CASSEASTSGLRYEQYF. CDR3 nucleotides: TGTGCCAGCAGTGAAGCGTCAACTAGCGGGTTAAGATACGAGCAGTACTTC.

CDR3 sequence reads: CASSQDGGQRGEKLFF. Written as DNA, the CDR3 is TGTGCCAGCAGCCAAGATGGGGGACAGAGAGGGGAAAAACTGTTTTTT. The chain combines TRBV4-2 with TRBJ1-4; 7 nucleotides line up with TRBD1. The CDR3 contains 16 residues. Looked up from germline, CDR1 is LGHNA and CDR2 is YNFKEQ. V lost 0 bases and J lost 8; bases outside the gene matches: 9.

This clone was counted a few times. The chain carries TRBV2 and TRBJ1-1; 9 bases are shared with TRBD1. Trimming removed 3 bases from V and 10 bases from J; junction bases left unmatched: 15. The CDR3 consists of 16 residues. Germline assignment: CDR1 SNHLY and CDR2 FYNNEI. CDR3 loop: CASSDTLGQGRVGAFF. CDR3 sequence (DNA): TGTGCCAGCAGTGATACATTGGGACAGGGAAGGGTGGGAGCTTTCTTT.

The rearrangement joins TRBV5-6 to TRBJ2-3, with D perhaps TRBD2 (7 bases). The CDR3 sequence is 13 residues long. The germline V gene has CDR1 SGHDT and CDR2 YYEEEE. Trimming cost V 2 bases and J 7 bases, with 11 bases left between them. The CDR3 DNA reads as TGTGCCAGCAGCTTTGGGAGGGGGTATACGCAGTATTTT. Amino acid sequence: CASSFGRGYTQYF. Combining the CDR3 with reference TRBV5-6 and TRBJ2-3 gives the whole variable domain DAGVTQSPTHLIKTRGQQVTLRCSPKSGHDTVSWYQQALGQGPQFIFQYYEEEERQRGNFPDRFSGHQFPNYSSELNVNALLLGDSALYLCASSFGRGYTQYFGPGTRLTVL.

The sample holds a few counts of this clone. V usage is TRBV20-1 and J usage is TRBJ2-1, with a weak D call TRBD2 (5 bases). Germline assignment: CDR1 DFQATT and CDR2 SNEGSKA (reference sequence). The length of the CDR3 is 11 residues. The CDR3 loop reads CRAPGLGEQFF. The CDR3 DNA reads TGCAGGGCTCCGGGGTTGGGTGAGCAGTTCTTC.

This sequence joins TRBV2 and TRBJ2-7, with D possibly being TRBD1 (7 bases). Germline CDR1 is SNHLY and CDR2 is FYNNEI. This CDR3 is built from 16 residues. Trimming took off 5 bases at V and 3 bases at J, with 20 bases between the two ends. CDR3 sequence: CASSKNRRDRDYEQYF. CDR3 DNA sequence: TGTGCCAGCAGTAAAAATAGGAGGGACAGAGACTACGAGCAGTACTTC.